In its sample, the clone carrying this T cell receptor (beta chain) was seen once. The data stem from a study of blood T cell repertoires in COVID-19. Study in general: The cDNA or gDNA used as material had been derived from T cells, B-cell-depleted T cells, or PBMCs.

Here immunoSEQ multiplex PCR was the method, and the copy in TCRdb shows in-frame clones only, minus some. The top ten hold around 2.6% of the sample, which has some 320,000 clones, about 92% seen once. Trimming cost V 1 base and J 7 bases, with 14 bases left between them. Looked up from germline, CDR1 is SNHLY and CDR2 is FYNNEI. The CDR3 covers 15 residues. Across about two dozen US areas, participants ranged in age from about 18 to 100 years. Each participant's cohort was designated according to participant-reported clinical history. The source is a man in his sixties who had recovered from COVID-19. This sequence joins TRBV2 and TRBJ1-5; D possibly corresponds to TRBD1 (6 bases). Sample: PBMCs or T cells enriched from blood (not recorded which). The CDR3 spells CASSEEVQGWQPQHF. CDR3 bases: TGTGCCAGCAGTGAAGAGGTACAGGGTTGGCAGCCCCAGCATTTT.